This T cell receptor beta chain was captured by sequencing in a study of cytomegalovirus exposure and HLA in healthy donors. Study findings and constraints: Later analysis associated a missense DCLRE1C variant with TCR beta V- and J-gene trimming.

Points on this clone: The antigen remains undetermined.

The study ran its PCR with 60 Vbeta and 13 Jbeta primers. Generated by immunoSEQ multiplex PCR, the TCRdb table keeps only in-frame clones and is missing some. The sample consists of 150,000 to 200,000 clones, over 70% of them appearing once. With V trimmed by 6 bases and J by 6 bases, 6 bases remained unmatched. In germline, CDR1 is LNHDA, CDR2 SQIVND (reference sequence). The CDR3 consists of 14 residues. This chain joins TRBV19 and TRBJ2-1; 9 nucleotides line up with TRBD1. Material: PBMCs. This TCR was sampled from a woman in her forties in good health and CMV-seronegative. The CDR3 region has the DNA TGTGCCAGTAGCCTAGCGGACAGGGGCAATGAGCAGTTCTTC. Protein product: CASSLADRGNEQFF.